This T cell receptor beta chain is drawn from a study of T cells after posttransplantation cyclophosphamide. Study-level results: Recipient CMV seropositivity and CMV reactivation strongly tracked TRB clonality.

As concerns this clone: Antigen specificity is unknown.

Only in-frame clones appear in the TCRdb table, and some are missing; sequencing was by immunoSEQ multiplex PCR. Here the sample spans more than 60,000 clones, roughly 95% being singletons. In germline, CDR1 is MNHEY, CDR2 SVGAGI. This CDR3 region has 15 residues. Trimming took 4 bases from V and 5 from J, leaving 12 bases between them. V is TRBV6-5 and J is TRBJ1-6; weak D call: TRBD1 (5 bases). The receptor was isolated from a woman aged 25 to 45 in good health and a related stem cell transplant donor. The sequenced sample consisted of PBMCs. The CDR3 DNA sequence: TGTGCCAGCAGTTCCGGGACGTCGAATAATTCACCCCTCCACTTT. It yields the protein CASSSGTSNNSPLHF.